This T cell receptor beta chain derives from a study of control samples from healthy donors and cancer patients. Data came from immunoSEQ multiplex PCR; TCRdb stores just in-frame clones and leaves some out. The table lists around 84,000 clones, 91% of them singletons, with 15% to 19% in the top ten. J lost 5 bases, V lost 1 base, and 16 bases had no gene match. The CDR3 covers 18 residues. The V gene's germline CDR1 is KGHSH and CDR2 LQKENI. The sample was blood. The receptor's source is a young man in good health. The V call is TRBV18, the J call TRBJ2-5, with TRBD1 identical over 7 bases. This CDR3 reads CASSPLPWYEGARETQYF. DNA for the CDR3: TGTGCCAGCTCACCACTTCCTTGGTATGAGGGGGCCCGGGAGACCCAGTACTTC.